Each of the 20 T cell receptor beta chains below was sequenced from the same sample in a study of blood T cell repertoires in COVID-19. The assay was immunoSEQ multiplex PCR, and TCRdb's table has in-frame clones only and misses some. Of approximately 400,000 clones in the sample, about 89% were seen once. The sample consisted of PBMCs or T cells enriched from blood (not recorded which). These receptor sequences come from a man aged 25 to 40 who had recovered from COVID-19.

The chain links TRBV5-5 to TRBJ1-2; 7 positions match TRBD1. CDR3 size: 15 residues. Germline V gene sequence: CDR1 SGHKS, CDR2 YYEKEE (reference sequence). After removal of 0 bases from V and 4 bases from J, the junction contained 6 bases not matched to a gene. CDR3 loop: CASSLEGTALYGYTF. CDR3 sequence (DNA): TGTGCCAGCAGCTTGGAAGGGACAGCACTCTATGGCTACACCTTC.

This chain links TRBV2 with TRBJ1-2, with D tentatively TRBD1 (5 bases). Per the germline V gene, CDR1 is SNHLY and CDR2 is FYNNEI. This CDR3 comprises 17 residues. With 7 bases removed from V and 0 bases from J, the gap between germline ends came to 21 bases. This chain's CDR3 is CASTYRVGGIANYGYTF. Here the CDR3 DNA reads TGTGCCAGCACGTACCGCGTTGGGGGGATAGCTAACTATGGCTACACCTTC.

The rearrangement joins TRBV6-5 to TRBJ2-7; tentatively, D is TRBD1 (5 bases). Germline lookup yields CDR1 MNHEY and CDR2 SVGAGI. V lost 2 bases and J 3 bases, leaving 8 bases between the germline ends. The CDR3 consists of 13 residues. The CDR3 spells CASSYTQGYEQYF. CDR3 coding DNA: TGTGCCAGCAGTTACACCCAGGGCTACGAGCAGTACTTC.

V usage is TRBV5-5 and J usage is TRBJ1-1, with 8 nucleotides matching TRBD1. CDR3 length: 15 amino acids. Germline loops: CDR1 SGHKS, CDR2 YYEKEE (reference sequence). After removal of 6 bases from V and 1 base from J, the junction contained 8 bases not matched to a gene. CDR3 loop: CASTSRDRPNTEAFF. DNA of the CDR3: TGTGCCAGCACCTCCAGGGACAGGCCGAACACTGAAGCTTTCTTT.

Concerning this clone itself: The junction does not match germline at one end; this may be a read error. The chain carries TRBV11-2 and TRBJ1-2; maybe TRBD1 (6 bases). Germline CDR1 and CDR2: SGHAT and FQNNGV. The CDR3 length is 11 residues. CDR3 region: CASSSGGGKHF. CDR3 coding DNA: TGTGCCAGCAGTTCGGGGGGCGGGAAGCACTTC.

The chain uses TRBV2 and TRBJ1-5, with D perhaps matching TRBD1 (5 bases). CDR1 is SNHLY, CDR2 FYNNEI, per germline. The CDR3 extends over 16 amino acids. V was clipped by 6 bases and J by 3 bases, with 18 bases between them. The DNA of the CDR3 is TGTGCCAGCAGGGTAGGAGACAGTACCTACAATCAGCCCCAGCATTTT. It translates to CASRVGDSTYNQPQHF.

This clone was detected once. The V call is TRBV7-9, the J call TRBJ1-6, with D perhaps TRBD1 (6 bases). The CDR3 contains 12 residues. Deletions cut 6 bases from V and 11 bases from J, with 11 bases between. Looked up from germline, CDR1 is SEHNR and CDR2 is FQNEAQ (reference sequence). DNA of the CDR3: TGTGCCAGCAGTCTAGGGGGGGCACCCCTCCACTTT. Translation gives CASSLGGAPLHF.

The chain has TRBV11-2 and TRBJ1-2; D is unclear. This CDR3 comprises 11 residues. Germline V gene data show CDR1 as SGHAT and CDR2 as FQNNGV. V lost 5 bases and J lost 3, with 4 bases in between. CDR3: CASSQDYGYTF. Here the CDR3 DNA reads TGTGCCAGCAGCCAGGACTATGGCTACACCTTC.

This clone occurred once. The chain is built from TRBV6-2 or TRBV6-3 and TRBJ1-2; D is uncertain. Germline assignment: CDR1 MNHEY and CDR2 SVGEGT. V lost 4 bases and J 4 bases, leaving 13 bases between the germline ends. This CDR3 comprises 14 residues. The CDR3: CASSLNTPSYGYTF. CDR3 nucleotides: TGTGCCAGCAGTTTAAACACACCAAGCTATGGCTACACCTTC.

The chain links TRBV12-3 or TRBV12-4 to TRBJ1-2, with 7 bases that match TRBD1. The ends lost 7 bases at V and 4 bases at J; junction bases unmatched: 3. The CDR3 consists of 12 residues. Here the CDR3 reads CASTRQGYGYTF. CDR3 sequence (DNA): TGTGCCAGCACGCGACAGGGCTATGGCTACACCTTC.

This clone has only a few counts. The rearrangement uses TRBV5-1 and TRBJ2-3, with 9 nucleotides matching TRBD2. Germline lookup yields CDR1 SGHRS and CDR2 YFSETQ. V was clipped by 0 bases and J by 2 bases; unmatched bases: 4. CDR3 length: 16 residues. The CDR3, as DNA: TGCGCCAGCAGCTTGGGAGCGGGGGGCCTCACAGATACGCAGTATTTT. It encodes CASSLGAGGLTDTQYF.

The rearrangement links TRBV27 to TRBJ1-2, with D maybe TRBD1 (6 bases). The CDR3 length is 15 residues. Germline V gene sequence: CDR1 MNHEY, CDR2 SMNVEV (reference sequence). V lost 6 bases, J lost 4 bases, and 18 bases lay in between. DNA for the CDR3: TGTGCCAGCAGCAAGGGGGTTCTGGGAAGCTATGGCTACACCTTC. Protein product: CASSKGVLGSYGYTF.

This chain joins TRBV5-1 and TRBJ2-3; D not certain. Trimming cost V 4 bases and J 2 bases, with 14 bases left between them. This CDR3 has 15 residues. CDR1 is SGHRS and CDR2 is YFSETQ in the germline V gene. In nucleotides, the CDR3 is TGCGCCAGCAGCGCCGTAGCCCAGTACACAGATACGCAGTATTTT. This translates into CASSAVAQYTDTQYF.

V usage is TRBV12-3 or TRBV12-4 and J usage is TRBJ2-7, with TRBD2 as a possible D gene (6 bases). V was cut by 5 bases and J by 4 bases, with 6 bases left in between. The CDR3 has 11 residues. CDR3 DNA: TGTGCCAGCAGTCGGGGGTACGAGCAGTACTTC. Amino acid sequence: CASSRGYEQYF.

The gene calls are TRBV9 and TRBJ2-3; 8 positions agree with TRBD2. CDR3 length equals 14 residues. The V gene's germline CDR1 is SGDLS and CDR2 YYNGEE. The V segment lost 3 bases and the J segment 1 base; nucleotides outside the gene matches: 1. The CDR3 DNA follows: TGTGCCAGCAGCGCGCGGGGGGGCACAGATACGCAGTATTTT. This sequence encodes CASSARGGTDTQYF.

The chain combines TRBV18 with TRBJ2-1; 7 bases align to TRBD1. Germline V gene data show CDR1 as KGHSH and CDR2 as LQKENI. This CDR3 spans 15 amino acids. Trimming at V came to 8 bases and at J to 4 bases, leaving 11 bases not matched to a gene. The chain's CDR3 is CASQTRQGLYNEQFF. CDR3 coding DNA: TGTGCCAGCCAAACAAGACAGGGCCTATACAATGAGCAGTTCTTC.

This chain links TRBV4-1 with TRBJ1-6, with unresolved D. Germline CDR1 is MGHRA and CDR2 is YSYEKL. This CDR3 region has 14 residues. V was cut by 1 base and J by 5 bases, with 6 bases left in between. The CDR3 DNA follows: TGCGCCAGCAGCCAAGTTACAGATAATTCACCCCTCCACTTT. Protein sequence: CASSQVTDNSPLHF.

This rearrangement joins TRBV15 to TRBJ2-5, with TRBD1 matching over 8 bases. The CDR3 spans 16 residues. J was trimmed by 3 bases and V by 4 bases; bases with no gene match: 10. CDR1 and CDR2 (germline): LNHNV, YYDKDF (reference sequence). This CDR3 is CATSTRRQGTKETQYF. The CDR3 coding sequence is TGTGCCACCAGCACCCGACGACAGGGGACAAAAGAGACCCAGTACTTC.

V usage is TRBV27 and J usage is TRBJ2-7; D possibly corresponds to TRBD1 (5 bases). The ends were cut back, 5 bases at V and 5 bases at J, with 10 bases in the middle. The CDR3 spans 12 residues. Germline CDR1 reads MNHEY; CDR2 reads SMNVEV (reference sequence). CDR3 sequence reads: CASSLLGDEQYF. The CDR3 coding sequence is TGTGCCAGCAGTCTCTTAGGGGACGAGCAGTACTTC.

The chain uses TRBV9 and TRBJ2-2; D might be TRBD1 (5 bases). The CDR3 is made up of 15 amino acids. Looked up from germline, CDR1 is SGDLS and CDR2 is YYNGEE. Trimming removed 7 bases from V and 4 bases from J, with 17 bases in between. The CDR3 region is CASGAGSPATGELFF. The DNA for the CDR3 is TGTGCCAGCGGGGCAGGCTCTCCCGCCACCGGGGAGCTGTTTTTT.